Listed below are T cell receptor beta chains from one sample, sequenced in a study of synovial regulatory T cells in juvenile arthritis. Data came from immunoSEQ multiplex PCR; TCRdb stores just in-frame clones and leaves some out. The sample spans approximately 1,500 clones; the ten largest clones claim around a quarter. Sequencing was carried out using Treg cells from the synovium. The receptors here all came from a donor between 2 and 35 years old with juvenile idiopathic arthritis. Each CDR3 is given with its conserved first and last residue. Fields, in order: J gene, V gene, clone size, CDR3 protein. Some rows mark clone size as missing; the rest say once, few, many or name a class of expanded clone.

>TRBJ2-5|TRBV4-2|-
CASSPSGGARETQYF
>TRBJ2-5|TRBV19|-
CASVRDHQETQYF
>TRBJ2-5|TRBV9|-
CASSARTGAGETQYF
>TRBJ2-2|TRBV5-1|-
CASSSSGTGIPLFTGELFF
>TRBJ2-3|TRBV5-1|-
CASGSLRGSDTQYF
>TRBJ2-3|TRBV5-1|-
CASSFSSTDTQYF
>TRBJ2-3|TRBV27|-
CASTRRGADTQYF
>TRBJ1-1|TRBV5-8|medium-sized
CASSIIDRGQGEAFF
>TRBJ1-2|TRBV2|medium-sized
CASRETGVPYGYTF
>TRBJ1-6|TRBV11-2|medium-sized
CASSLFGNSPLHF
>TRBJ2-7|TRBV27|medium-sized
CASSGTGAYEQYF
>TRBJ2-2|TRBV10-3|medium-sized
CAISLQRGAYTGELFF
>TRBJ2-7|TRBV19|medium-sized
CASSPTKGVHYYEQYF
>TRBJ1-3|TRBV9|-
CASSVGQAGNTIYF
>TRBJ1-3|TRBV6-5|medium-sized
CASRRGDSSGNTIYF
>TRBJ1-4|TRBV6-5|medium-sized
CASSYSIYEKLFF
>TRBJ1-6|TRBV6-6|-
CASTPRWHYNSPLHF
>TRBJ1-4|TRBV27|medium-sized
CASRRDRGATNEKLFF
>TRBJ2-7|TRBV28|medium-sized
CASSSPYREGFYEQYF
>TRBJ2-1|TRBV7-3|-
CASSLILAGGNEQFF
>TRBJ1-1|TRBV15|-
CATSRDWGPGAEAFF
>TRBJ1-2|TRBV9|-
CASSVGSLYGYTF
>TRBJ1-4|TRBV13|medium-sized
CASSLRGLDEKLFF
>TRBJ2-7|TRBV7-2|medium-sized
CASSSWDLKGNEQYF
>TRBJ2-7|TRBV7-9|-
CASSLATSYEQYF
>TRBJ2-1|TRBV21-1|-
CASSTNRGTYNEQFF
>TRBJ2-3|TRBV7-9|-
CASSLMASGRDTQYF
>TRBJ2-7|TRBV6-6|medium-sized
CASSYAGGPQEQYF
>TRBJ2-7|TRBV2|-
CASSLAGTYEQYF
>TRBJ1-3|TRBV10-3|medium-sized
CAISGEFSGNTIYF
>TRBJ2-1|TRBV19|medium-sized
CASKKWVSDNEQFF
>TRBJ2-3|TRBV4-1|medium-sized
CASSPGTSTDTQYF
>TRBJ1-6|TRBV6-1|medium-sized
CASSDTGVGSPLHF
>TRBJ1-2|TRBV4-3|large
CASSRGGQGHYGYTF
>TRBJ2-7|TRBV7-2|-
CASSLERYYEQYF
>TRBJ2-2|TRBV21-1|-
CASTSGGGRTGELFF
>TRBJ1-5|TRBV23-1|-
CASSQSRQGKDQPQHF
>TRBJ2-7|TRBV5-1|medium-sized
CASSLRLAGVPYEQYF
>TRBJ2-4|TRBV4-2|medium-sized
CASSQVARATIQYF
>TRBJ2-1|TRBV5-1|large
CASRSSYNEQFF
>TRBJ1-3|TRBV7-2|medium-sized
CASSGQGSSGNTIYF
>TRBJ2-1|TRBV7-9|-
CASSRRAGGAKNEQFF